Listed below are T cell receptor beta chains from one sample, sequenced in a study of blood T cell repertoires in COVID-19. Produced via immunoSEQ multiplex PCR; TCRdb's table is partial and in-frame only. The data show some 390,000 clones, about 90% seen once. The sample was PBMCs or T cells enriched from blood (not recorded which). These receptors all come from a woman aged 25 to 39 who had recovered from COVID-19. The CDR3 runs from the conserved cysteine through the conserved F or W. A D gene is named only where the DNA matches it firmly. The size of a clone is reported for some rows only, either as once, few or many, or as a class for expanded clones.

J gene | clone size | V gene | D gene | CDR3 DNA | CDR3 protein
TRBJ1-1 | - | TRBV12-5 | TRBD1 | TGTGCTAGTGGTGGACAGGGGCGGAACACTGAAGCTTTCTTT | CASGGQGRNTEAFF
TRBJ2-3 | - | TRBV5-4 | TRBD2 | TGTGCCAGCAGGGGGGACTACACAGATACGCAGTATTTT | CASRGDYTDTQYF
TRBJ1-5 | - | TRBV21-1 | - | TGTGCCAGCAGCAAGTTAGAACAGGGTGGGATTCATCAGCCCCAGCATTTT | CASSKLEQGGIHQPQHF
TRBJ1-2 | - | TRBV10-2 | - | TGCGCCAGCAGTGACAGGGGCGGTCAGTACTATGGCTACACCTTC | CASSDRGGQYYGYTF
TRBJ1-5 | few | TRBV29-1 | - | TGCAGCGCCTCTAAGGGGGAGGGATTCAATCAGCCCCAGCATTTT | CSASKGEGFNQPQHF
TRBJ1-4 | - | TRBV30 | TRBD1 | TGTGCCTGGAGTGTCGGGACAGGGGAAAAACTGTTTTTT | CAWSVGTGEKLFF
TRBJ2-7 | - | TRBV6-1 | TRBD2 | TGTGCCAGCAGTGTATACACTAGCGGAAGCTCCTACGAGCAGTACTTC | CASSVYTSGSSYEQYF
TRBJ2-1 | - | TRBV10-3 | TRBD2 | TGTGCCATCAGTGAGTCCGAGCGGGGGGGGAATGAGCAGTTCTTC | CAISESERGGNEQFF
TRBJ2-5 | - | TRBV11-2 | - | TGTGCCAGCACCCTTTTGCGTGCGGAGACCCAGTACTTC | CASTLLRAETQYF
TRBJ1-5 | - | TRBV6-5 | TRBD1 | TGTGCCAGCAGTCGGACAGGGACTAGCAATCAGCCCCAGCATTTT | CASSRTGTSNQPQHF
TRBJ2-7 | - | TRBV7-8 | - | TGTGCCAGCAGCTTAGGGGGGGTCGGCTACGAGCAGTACTTC | CASSLGGVGYEQYF
TRBJ1-2 | - | TRBV12-3/TRBV12-4 | - | TGTGCCAGCAGTCGACATCCATATGGCTACACCTTC | CASSRHPYGYTF
TRBJ2-7 | - | TRBV19 | - | TGTGCCAGTAGTATGGGTCGGGACTACGAGCAGTACTTC | CASSMGRDYEQYF
TRBJ2-3 | - | TRBV2 | - | TGTGCCAGCAGTGGCGAGCGGAGAGGCACAGATACGCAGTATTTT | CASSGERRGTDTQYF
TRBJ1-6 | - | TRBV7-6 | TRBD1 | TGTGCCAGCAGCCCCGGGACAGGGGGCTATAATTCACCCCTCCACTTT | CASSPGTGGYNSPLHF
TRBJ2-2 | few | TRBV3-1/TRBV3-2 | - | TGTGCCACCACGGGGGGCCGGGGCACCGGGGAGCTGTTTTTT | CATTGGRGTGELFF
TRBJ1-2 | - | TRBV27 | - | TGTGCCAGCAGTTTATCCCAACAGGGATACTATGGCTACACCTTC | CASSLSQQGYYGYTF
TRBJ1-4 | - | TRBV5-5 | - | TGTGCCAGCAGCTTGAGTGGTTCAGCTAATGAAAAACTGTTTTTT | CASSLSGSANEKLFF
TRBJ2-7 | - | TRBV9 | TRBD2 | TGTGCCAGCAGCCCAAAAGCGGGAGCATCCTACGAGCAGTACTTC | CASSPKAGASYEQYF
TRBJ1-5 | - | TRBV19 | - | TGTGCCAGTAGTATACCAGGGGCCGGGGCTCAGCCCCAGCATTTT | CASSIPGAGAQPQHF
TRBJ1-4 | few | TRBV10-3 | - | TGTGCCATCAGTGAGGGGCAGGAACATGAAAAACTGTTTTTT | CAISEGQEHEKLFF
TRBJ1-2 | once | TRBV30 | - | TGTGCCTGGAGAGGGTCCGAAACAGGGAGAGCTAACTATGGCTACACCTTC | CAWRGSETGRANYGYTF
TRBJ2-1 | - | TRBV6-6 | TRBD2 | TGTGCCAGCAGTCTAGCGGGGGCTGGGTTCTTC | CASSLAGAGFF
TRBJ1-2 | - | TRBV29-1 | TRBD1 | TGCAGCGGCGGGACAGGGGTTAAAGGCTACACCTTC | CSGGTGVKGYTF
TRBJ1-2 | few | TRBV7-9 | TRBD1 | TGTGCCAGCAGCTTAGCTTTGGGACAGGATGGCTACACCTTC | CASSLALGQDGYTF
TRBJ2-7 | - | TRBV30 | TRBD1 | TGTGCCTGGAGTGGGGTCGGGACAGTTTCCTACGAGCAGTACTTC | CAWSGVGTVSYEQYF
TRBJ2-1 | - | TRBV9 | - | TGTGCCAGCAGCGTAGGAGTGCGTTCGGGGAATGAGCAGTTCTTC | CASSVGVRSGNEQFF
TRBJ1-1 | - | TRBV18 | TRBD1 | TGTGCCAGCTCTCGACAGGGGGGGAACACTGAAGCTTTCTTT | CASSRQGGNTEAFF
TRBJ2-2 | - | TRBV6-2/TRBV6-3 | - | TGTGCCAGCAGTTCAGGCCTCGGCACCGGGGAGCTGTTTTTT | CASSSGLGTGELFF
TRBJ1-1 | - | TRBV18 | - | TGTGCCAGCTCGCAGGGTTCTAACACTGAAGCTTTCTTT | CASSQGSNTEAFF
TRBJ2-1 | once | TRBV4-2 | TRBD2 | TGTGCCAGCAGCCAAGATAATCCGGCGGGGGGGCCCTACAATGAGCAGTTCTTC | CASSQDNPAGGPYNEQFF
TRBJ2-2 | - | TRBV19 | TRBD1 | TGTGCCAGTAGGGGAGGGACAGGGTTGACCGGGGAGCTGTTTTTT | CASRGGTGLTGELFF
TRBJ2-3 | - | TRBV3-1/TRBV3-2 | - | TGTGCCAGCAGCCAAGGTCGGCGGAGCACAGATACGCAGTATTTT | CASSQGRRSTDTQYF
TRBJ1-2 | - | TRBV4-2 | TRBD1 | TGTGCCAGCAGCCAAGATGCATCGGGAGACAGGGGATATGGCTACACCTTC | CASSQDASGDRGYGYTF
TRBJ1-1 | - | TRBV5-1 | - | TGCGCCAGCAGCTTGGGCCCCAGGAACACTGAAGCTTTCTTT | CASSLGPRNTEAFF
TRBJ1-5 | - | TRBV27 | - | TGTGCCAGCAGCCACGGACAGACAAATCAGCCCCAGCATTTT | CASSHGQTNQPQHF
TRBJ1-5 | - | TRBV30 | TRBD1 | TGTGCCTGGAGTTCGGGACAGGGGCATCAGCCCCAGCATTTT | CAWSSGQGHQPQHF
TRBJ2-2 | - | TRBV24-1 | TRBD1 | TGTGCCACCAGTGATTCCCGAGGGGGCTACACCGGGGAGCTGTTTTTT | CATSDSRGGYTGELFF
TRBJ1-5 | - | TRBV15 | - | TGTGCCACCAGCAGAGCAGGGTATGATCAGCCCCAGCATTTT | CATSRAGYDQPQHF